These 18 T cell receptor beta chains originate from one sample sequenced in a study of blood T cell repertoires in COVID-19 (dated by TCRdb to about 2020). Library generation was performed with the immunoSEQ multiplex PCR assay. Sourced from immuneACCESS, this table was stored by TCRdb with only in-frame sequences that have V and J called. A share of the clones is absent; for the studies checked, an unresolved V gene accounts for under half, and the remainder has no known explanation. This sample comprises roughly 97,000 clones, about nine tenths of them detected only once. The ten most abundant clones make up 1.5% to 2% of the sample. The specimen was peripheral blood. These receptors were obtained from a man aged 55 to 70 with acute or convalescent COVID-19.

This clone came up once. J is TRBJ1-4 and V is TRBV11-1; D is unresolved. Trimming cost V 5 bases and J 1 base, with 8 bases left between them. The CDR3 contains 14 residues. Germline CDR1 is SGHAT and CDR2 is FQDESV (reference sequence). The CDR3 DNA reads TGTGCCAGCAGCACGGGAAGAACTAATGAAAAACTGTTTTTT. Translation: CASSTGRTNEKLFF.

The V call is TRBV5-1, the J call TRBJ2-2, with a possible D match to TRBD2 (6 bases). Germline CDR1 and CDR2: SGHRS and YFSETQ. The CDR3 is made up of 15 amino acids. Trimming pared 4 bases from V and 1 base from J, leaving 11 bases between. The CDR3 reads CASSGGTENTGELFF. The CDR3 DNA is TGCGCCAGCAGCGGAGGGACCGAGAACACCGGGGAGCTGTTTTTT.

This clone was counted only a few times. The V and J genes are TRBV10-3 and TRBJ1-1; TRBD1 might be the D (5 bases). V gave up 8 bases and J gave up 2 bases, with 15 bases separating them. CDR1 and CDR2 from the germline V gene are ENHRY and SYGVKD. There are 14 residues in the CDR3. DNA of the CDR3: TGTGCCATCCGGGCGAGCGGGGCCAACACTGAAGCTTTCTTT. Translated, it gives CAIRASGANTEAFF.

The rearrangement joins TRBV6-6 to TRBJ2-3; 15 positions match TRBD2. CDR1 is MNHNY, CDR2 SVGAGI, per germline (reference sequence). The V and J ends lost 5 bases and 3 bases, in that order; junction bases with no gene match: 12. This CDR3 contains 19 residues. The chain's CDR3 is CASSPRRTSGGAGTDTQYF. The CDR3 DNA follows: TGTGCCAGCAGTCCACGGAGGACTAGCGGGGGGGCGGGGACAGATACGCAGTATTTT.

This clone appeared once. The sample has other DNA sequences that encode this CDR3 too. J is TRBJ1-4 and V is TRBV7-9; D not certain. Germline CDR1 and CDR2: SEHNR and FQNEAQ (reference sequence). This CDR3 contains 16 residues. Trimming shortened V by 1 base and J by 0 bases, and 9 bases separated the two germline ends. The CDR3 loop reads CASSLGYSATNEKLFF. In DNA, the CDR3 is TGTGCCAGCAGCTTAGGGTACAGTGCAACTAATGAAAAACTGTTTTTT.

The V call is TRBV30, the J call TRBJ1-1, with D maybe TRBD1 (5 bases). The CDR3 runs 12 residues. The ends were cut back, 3 bases at V and 7 bases at J, with 12 bases in the middle. Per the germline V gene, CDR1 is GTSNPN and CDR2 is SVGIG (reference sequence). Here the CDR3 reads CAWRRDSDEAFF. The DNA for the CDR3 is TGTGCCTGGAGACGAGACAGCGATGAAGCTTTCTTT.

V usage is TRBV7-2 and J usage is TRBJ2-2; D is uncertain. Trimming pared 5 bases from V and 0 bases from J, leaving 10 bases between. Germline CDR1 SGHTA, CDR2 FQGNSA. CDR3 length: 15 amino acids. The CDR3 reads CASSVPRSNTGELFF. The CDR3 nucleotides read TGTGCCAGCAGCGTCCCTAGGTCGAACACCGGGGAGCTGTTTTTT.

The chain has TRBV5-1 and TRBJ1-2; 9 nucleotides match TRBD1. This CDR3 has 13 amino acids. Germline CDR1 is SGHRS and CDR2 is YFSETQ. V shed 5 bases and J 7 bases; nucleotides not matched to a gene: 6. CDR3 DNA: TGCGCCAGCAGTTCCGGACAGGGGTCTGGCTACACCTTC. Protein product: CASSSGQGSGYTF.

This sequence joins TRBV6-6 and TRBJ1-1; a possible D gene is TRBD1 (6 bases). V dropped 4 bases and J dropped 2 bases, with 11 bases sitting between them. Germline CDR1 is MNHNY and CDR2 is SVGAGI (reference sequence). The CDR3 totals 14 residues. The CDR3 region is CASSSLQGNTEAFF. DNA of the CDR3: TGTGCCAGCAGTTCGCTACAGGGAAACACTGAAGCTTTCTTT.

The CDR3: CASSLDSGTDTQYF. In nucleotides, the CDR3 is TGTGCCAGCAGCTTGGACTCGGGCACAGATACGCAGTATTTT. This chain uses TRBV5-4 with TRBJ2-3; D gene uncertain. The CDR3 is 14 amino acids. The germline gives CDR1 SGHNT, CDR2 YYREEE (reference sequence). The germline V and J ends were trimmed by 0 bases and 1 base, with 6 bases remaining between them.

The genes are TRBV29-1 and TRBJ2-2; TRBD1 aligns across 7 bases. Losses at the gene ends were 4 bases for V and 3 bases for J; bases not matched to a gene: 2. This CDR3 spans 13 amino acids. Germline-derived CDR1 and CDR2 are SQVTM and ANQGSEA. CDR3 residues: CSVGGQYTGELFF. The CDR3 DNA reads TGCAGCGTTGGGGGACAGTACACCGGGGAGCTGTTTTTT.

The CDR3 sequence is CASRQGPRGRPNEKLFF. CDR3 coding DNA: TGTGCCAGCAGGCAAGGACCTCGGGGGAGACCTAATGAAAAACTGTTTTTT. V and J are TRBV27 and TRBJ1-4; weak D call: TRBD1 (5 bases). V was clipped by 6 bases and J by 3 bases, with 20 bases between them. This CDR3 region has 17 residues. Germline CDR1 and CDR2: MNHEY and SMNVEV (reference sequence).

V gene TRBV28 combines with J gene TRBJ2-6, with TRBD2 matching over 7 bases. J gave up 1 base and V 3 bases, and 6 bases lay outside the gene matches. Germline lookup yields CDR1 MDHEN and CDR2 SYDVKM. The CDR3 contains 17 residues. The CDR3 here is CASSLGGALSGANVLTF. The DNA of the CDR3 is TGTGCCAGCAGTTTGGGAGGGGCCCTTTCTGGGGCCAACGTCCTGACTTTC.

The chain joins TRBV25-1 to TRBJ1-4, with D perhaps matching TRBD1 (5 bases). CDR1 is MGHDK, CDR2 SYGVNS, per germline. The V end was cut by 5 bases, the J end by 6 bases, with 16 bases between. This CDR3 has 15 residues. The CDR3 region has the DNA TGTGCCAGCAGTTCCCCGCGGGGGGGATATGAAAAACTGTTTTTT. It yields the protein CASSSPRGGYEKLFF.

V gene TRBV5-1 combines with J gene TRBJ1-1; 7 bases line up with TRBD1. The junction had 6 bases not matched to a gene; V was cut back by 4 bases and J by 0 bases. Germline CDR1 is SGHRS and CDR2 is YFSETQ. The CDR3 has 15 amino acids. The CDR3 DNA follows: TGCGCCAGCAGCCCTACTGGGACAGTGAACACTGAAGCTTTCTTT. Translated: CASSPTGTVNTEAFF.

The CDR3, as DNA: TGTGCCACCAGCAGAGGAGGACAGAACACCGGGGAGCTGTTTTTT. This sequence encodes CATSRGGQNTGELFF. The chain uses TRBV15 and TRBJ2-2, with TRBD1 as a possible D gene (5 bases). The CDR3 length is 15 residues. V was pared by 1 base and J by 1 base, with 7 bases between. The germline gives CDR1 LNHNV, CDR2 YYDKDF (reference sequence). Variable domain in full (rest from reference TRBV15 and TRBJ2-2): DAMVIQNPRYQVTQFGKPVTLSCSQTLNHNVMYWYQQKSSQAPKLLFHYYDKDFNNEADTPDNFQSRRPNTSFCFLDIRSPGLGDTAMYLCATSRGGQNTGELFFGEGSRLTVL.

The chain has TRBV27 and TRBJ1-2; TRBD1 is a possible D gene (6 bases). The germline V gene has CDR1 MNHEY and CDR2 SMNVEV (reference sequence). V lost 8 bases, J lost 3 bases, and 7 bases lay in between. This CDR3 comprises 11 residues. CDR3 in DNA: TGTGCCAGCCGGACAGACTATGGCTACACCTTC. Translating gives CASRTDYGYTF.

The V call is TRBV19, the J call TRBJ1-3, with 7 nucleotides matching TRBD1. V trimming: 1 base; J trimming: 0 bases; junction bases outside the gene matches: 9. CDR1 is LNHDA, CDR2 SQIVND, per germline (reference sequence). CDR3 length: 18 amino acids. CDR3 in amino acids: CASSIGSTGTISGNTIYF. CDR3 coding DNA: TGTGCCAGTAGTATAGGTTCGACAGGGACGATCTCTGGAAACACCATATATTTT.